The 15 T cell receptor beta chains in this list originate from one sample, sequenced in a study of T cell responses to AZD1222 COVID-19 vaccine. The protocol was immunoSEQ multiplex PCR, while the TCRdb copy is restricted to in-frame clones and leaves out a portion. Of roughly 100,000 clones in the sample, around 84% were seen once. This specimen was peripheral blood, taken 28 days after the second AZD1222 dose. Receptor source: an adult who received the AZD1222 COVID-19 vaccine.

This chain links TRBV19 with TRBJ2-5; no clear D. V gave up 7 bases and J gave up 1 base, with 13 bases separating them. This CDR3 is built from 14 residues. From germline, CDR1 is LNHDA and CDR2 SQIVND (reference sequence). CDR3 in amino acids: CASTPGQVQETQYF. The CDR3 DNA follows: TGTGCCAGTACCCCCGGCCAGGTCCAAGAGACCCAGTACTTC. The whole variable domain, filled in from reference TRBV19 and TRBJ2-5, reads DGGITQSPKYLFRKEGQNVTLSCEQNLNHDAMYWYRQDPGQGLRLIYYSQIVNDFQKGDIAEGYSVSREKKESFPLTVTSAQKNPTAFYLCASTPGQVQETQYFGPGTRLLVL.

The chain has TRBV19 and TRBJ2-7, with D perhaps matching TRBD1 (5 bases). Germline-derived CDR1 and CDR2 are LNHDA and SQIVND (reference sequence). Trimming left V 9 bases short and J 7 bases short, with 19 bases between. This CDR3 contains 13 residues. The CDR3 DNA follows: TGTGCCAGCAGCTTGGGGCCGAGAGGAGAGCAGTACTTC. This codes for CASSLGPRGEQYF. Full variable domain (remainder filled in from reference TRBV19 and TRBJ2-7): DGGITQSPKYLFRKEGQNVTLSCEQNLNHDAMYWYRQDPGQGLRLIYYSQIVNDFQKGDIAEGYSVSREKKESFPLTVTSAQKNPTAFYLCASSLGPRGEQYFGPGTRLTVT.

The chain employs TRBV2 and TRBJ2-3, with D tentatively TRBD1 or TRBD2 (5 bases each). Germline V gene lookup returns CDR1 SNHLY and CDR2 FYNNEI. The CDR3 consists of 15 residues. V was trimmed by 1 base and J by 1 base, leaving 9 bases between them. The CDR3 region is CASSEGEGRTDTQYF. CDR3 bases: TGTGCCAGCAGTGAAGGAGAGGGACGCACAGATACGCAGTATTTT.

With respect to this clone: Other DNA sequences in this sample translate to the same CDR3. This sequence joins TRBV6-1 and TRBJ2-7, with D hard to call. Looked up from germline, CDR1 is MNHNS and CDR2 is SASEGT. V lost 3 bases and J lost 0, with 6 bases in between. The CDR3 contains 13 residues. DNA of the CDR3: TGTGCCAGCAGTGAGCTCTCCTCCTACGAGCAGTACTTC. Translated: CASSELSSYEQYF.

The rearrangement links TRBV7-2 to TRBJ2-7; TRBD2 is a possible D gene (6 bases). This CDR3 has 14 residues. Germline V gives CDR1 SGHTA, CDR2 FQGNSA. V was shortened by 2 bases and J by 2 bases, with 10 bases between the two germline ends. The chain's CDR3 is CASSLWGDAYEQYF. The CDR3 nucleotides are TGTGCCAGCAGCTTATGGGGGGACGCCTACGAGCAGTACTTC. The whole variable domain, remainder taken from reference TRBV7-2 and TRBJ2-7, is GAGVSQSPSNKVTEKGKDVELRCDPISGHTALYWYRQSLGQGLEFLIYFQGNSAPDKSGLPSDRFSAERTGGSVSTLTIQRTQQEDSAVYLCASSLWGDAYEQYFGPGTRLTVT.

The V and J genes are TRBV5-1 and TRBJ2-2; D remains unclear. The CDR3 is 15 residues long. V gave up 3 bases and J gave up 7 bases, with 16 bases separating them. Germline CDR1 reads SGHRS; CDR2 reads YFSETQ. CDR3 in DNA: TGCGCCAGCAGCTGGTGGCAGGTTGGAAGCGGGGAGCTGTTTTTT. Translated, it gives CASSWWQVGSGELFF.

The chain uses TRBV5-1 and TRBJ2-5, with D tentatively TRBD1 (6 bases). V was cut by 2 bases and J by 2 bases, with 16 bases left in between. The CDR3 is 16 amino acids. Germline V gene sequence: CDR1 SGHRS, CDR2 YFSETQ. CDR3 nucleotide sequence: TGCGCCAGCAGCTTAGCAGCAGGGGTCTTACAAGAGACCCAGTACTTC. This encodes CASSLAAGVLQETQYF.

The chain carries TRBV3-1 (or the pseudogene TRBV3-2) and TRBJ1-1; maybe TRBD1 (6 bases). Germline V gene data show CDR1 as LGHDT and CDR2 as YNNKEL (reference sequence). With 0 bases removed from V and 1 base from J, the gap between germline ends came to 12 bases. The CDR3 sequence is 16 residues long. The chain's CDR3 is CASSQDMGGRNTEAFF. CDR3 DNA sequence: TGTGCCAGCAGCCAAGATATGGGGGGCCGGAACACTGAAGCTTTCTTT.

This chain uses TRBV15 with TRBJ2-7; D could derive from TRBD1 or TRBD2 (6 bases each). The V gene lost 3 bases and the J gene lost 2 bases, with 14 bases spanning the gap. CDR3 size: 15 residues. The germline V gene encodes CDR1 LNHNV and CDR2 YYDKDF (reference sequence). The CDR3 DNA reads TGTGCCACCAGCAGGGGGTCGGGGGCCGCCTACGAGCAGTACTTC. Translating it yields CATSRGSGAAYEQYF.

CDR3 region: CTSSQAIGNGRAGTDTQYF. The CDR3 DNA reads as TGCACCAGCAGCCAAGCAATCGGAAACGGGAGGGCCGGTACAGATACGCAGTATTTT. The gene calls are TRBV1 and TRBJ2-3; the table's D call of TRBD2 was not tested on the DNA. TRBV1 is tagged as a pseudogene. The CDR3 has 19 amino acids.

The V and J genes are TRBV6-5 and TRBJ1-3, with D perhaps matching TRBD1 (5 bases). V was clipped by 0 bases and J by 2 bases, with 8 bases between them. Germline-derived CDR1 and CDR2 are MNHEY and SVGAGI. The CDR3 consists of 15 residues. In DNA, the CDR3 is TGTGCCAGCAGTTACTCCCAGGGCGCTGGAAACACCATATATTTT. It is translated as CASSYSQGAGNTIYF.

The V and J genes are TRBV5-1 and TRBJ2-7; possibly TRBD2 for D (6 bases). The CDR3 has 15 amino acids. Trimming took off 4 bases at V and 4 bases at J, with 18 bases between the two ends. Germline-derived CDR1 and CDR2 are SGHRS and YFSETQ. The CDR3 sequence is CASSLAGTGGYEQYF. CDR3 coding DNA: TGCGCCAGCAGCCTTGCCGGGACCGGGGGTTACGAGCAGTACTTC.

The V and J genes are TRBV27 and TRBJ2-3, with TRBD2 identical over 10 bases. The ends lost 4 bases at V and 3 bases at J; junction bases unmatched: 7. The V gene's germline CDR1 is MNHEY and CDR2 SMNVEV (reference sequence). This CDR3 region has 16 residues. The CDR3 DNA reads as TGTGCCAGCAGTTCCTCTAGCGGGAGCCCGACAGATACGCAGTATTTT. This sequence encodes CASSSSSGSPTDTQYF.

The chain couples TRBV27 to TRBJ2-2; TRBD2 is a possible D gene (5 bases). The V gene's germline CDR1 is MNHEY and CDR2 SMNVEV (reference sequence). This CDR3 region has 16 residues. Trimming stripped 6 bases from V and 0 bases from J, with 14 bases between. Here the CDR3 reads CASSSPLAPNTGELFF. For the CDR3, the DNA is TGTGCCAGCAGCTCCCCCCTAGCACCGAACACCGGGGAGCTGTTTTTT.

The CDR3: CASSISGRGSIRSFF. CDR3 sequence (DNA): TGTGCCAGTAGTATTTCTGGTAGGGGGAGTATCCGGTCTTTCTTT. The chain uses TRBV19 and TRBJ1-1; D perhaps matches TRBD1 (6 bases). The V end was cut by 3 bases, the J end by 12 bases, with 23 bases between. The CDR3 has 15 residues. Germline V gives CDR1 LNHDA, CDR2 SQIVND (reference sequence).